The TCR beta chain under discussion was sequenced for a study of blood T cell repertoires in COVID-19. The assay was immunoSEQ multiplex PCR, and TCRdb's table has in-frame clones only and misses some. This table holds about 97,000 clones, approximately 92% found once. CDR3 length equals 16 residues. CDR1 and CDR2 (germline): SGHTA, FQGNSA. V was pared by 2 bases and J by 5 bases, with 10 bases of the junction left unmatched. The V and J genes are TRBV7-2 and TRBJ2-7, with 9 nucleotides matching TRBD1. This receptor was taken from a middle-aged man with active COVID-19. The sequencing input was peripheral blood. The CDR3 DNA reads TGTGCCAGCAGCTTAAGGGGTCCGGGACAGGGAAACGAGCAGTACTTC. Its translation: CASSLRGPGQGNEQYF.